This TCR beta chain was recorded in a study of OX40 agonist ivuxolimab in advanced cancers. Study background: Three dose-escalation patients had partial responses: one with hepatocellular carcinoma and two with cutaneous melanoma.

Produced via immunoSEQ multiplex PCR; TCRdb's table is partial and in-frame only. This table holds 80,000 to 100,000 clones, roughly 87% found once. Germline lookup yields CDR1 LGHNT and CDR2 FRNRAP. Trimming took 5 bases from V and 2 from J; bases not matched to a gene: 5. The CDR3 contains 15 residues. Turning to this clone: Its antigen is still unknown.

Overall study results and limits: On average, a greater number of expanded clones characterised CD8+ T cells relative to CD4+.

Sequencing was performed on CD4+ or CD8+ T cells sorted from blood, taken in a trial of the OX40 agonist ivuxolimab. The clonotype originates from an adult with an advanced solid tumor such as melanoma, head and neck, liver or kidney cancer. The chain couples TRBV12-5 to TRBJ2-1; 8 positions agree with TRBD1. As DNA, the CDR3 is TGTGCTAGTGGTCCCGGACAGGGAACCTACAATGAGCAGTTCTTC. Encoded protein: CASGPGQGTYNEQFF.